These 25 T cell receptor beta chains share one sample of origin, sequenced in a study of cytomegalovirus exposure and HLA in healthy donors (dated by TCRdb to about 2017). Libraries came from the immunoSEQ multiplex PCR assay. A mixture of 60 forward primers for TCR Vbeta segments and 13 reverse primers for TCR Jbeta segments was used in the multiplex PCR. TCRdb took over this immuneACCESS table, retaining in-frame rearrangements with V and J assigned. Such tables are incomplete; in checked studies, under half of the missing clones stem from an unresolved V gene, and the remainder is unexplained. The sample table holds about 94,000 clones, of which roughly 86% were seen once. Clones ranked in the top ten supply over 9% of the sample. The source material was PBMCs. These receptors came from a human donor in good health.

This rearrangement joins TRBV7-3 to TRBJ2-1, with D possibly being TRBD2 (5 bases). Germline CDR1 SGHTA, CDR2 FQGTGA. The CDR3 length is 14 residues. V lost 2 bases, J lost 9 bases, and 14 bases lay in between. CDR3 sequence: CASSLGTGIGEQFF. The CDR3 DNA is TGTGCCAGCAGCTTAGGCACCGGGATAGGTGAGCAGTTCTTC.

V usage is TRBV14 and J usage is TRBJ2-5; D is unresolved. CDR3 size: 12 residues. Between the trimmed V and J ends, which lost 1 base and 4 bases, there was a span of 4 bases. CDR1 is SGHDN, CDR2 FVKESK, per germline. The CDR3, as DNA: TGTGCCAGCAGCCAAGTCCGAGAGACCCAGTACTTC. It is translated as CASSQVRETQYF. Full variable domain (remainder filled in from reference TRBV14 and TRBJ2-5): EAGVTQFPSHSVIEKGQTVTLRCDPISGHDNLYWYRRVMGKEIKFLLHFVKESKQDESGMPNNRFLAERTGGTYSTLKVQPAELEDSGVYFCASSQVRETQYFGPGTRLLVL.

This chain links TRBV7-8 with TRBJ1-3; no definite D call. This CDR3 has 15 amino acids. Trimming pared 0 bases from V and 1 base from J, leaving 7 bases between. CDR1 and CDR2 (germline): SGHVS, FQNEAQ. The CDR3 spells CASSLASGSGNTIYF. CDR3 DNA sequence: TGTGCCAGCAGCTTAGCGTCGGGGTCTGGAAACACCATATATTTT.

V and J are TRBV6-5 and TRBJ2-7; D is unresolved. Trimming took off 7 bases at V and 4 bases at J, with 11 bases between the two ends. Per the germline V gene, CDR1 is MNHEY and CDR2 is SVGAGI. The CDR3 loop spans 12 amino acids. CDR3 in DNA: TGTGCCAGCACGGGTCCCGGATACGAGCAGTACTTC. Translating it yields CASTGPGYEQYF.

The CDR3 DNA sequence: TGTGCCAGCGCCGGGACTAGCGGGAGGGTGGGGTCGTTCTTC. Protein sequence: CASAGTSGRVGSFF. The V gene is TRBV19, the J gene TRBJ2-1; 16 nucleotides line up with TRBD2. The CDR3 totals 14 residues. CDR1 and CDR2 (germline): LNHDA, SQIVND (reference sequence). V gave up 9 bases and J gave up 15 bases; unmatched junction bases: 11.

This clone has only one observation. The rearrangement uses TRBV5-4 and TRBJ2-7; TRBD2 aligns across 10 bases. V gave up 5 bases and J gave up 7 bases; unmatched junction bases: 12. The CDR3 consists of 15 residues. Germline CDR1 is SGHNT and CDR2 is YYREEE (reference sequence). The CDR3, as DNA: TGTGCCAGCAGTCCGGGACTAGCGTTCCGAGGGGAGCAGTACTTC. Protein: CASSPGLAFRGEQYF.

V usage is TRBV29-1 and J usage is TRBJ2-2; unclear D gene. The CDR3 has 12 amino acids. Germline V gene sequence: CDR1 SQVTM, CDR2 ANQGSEA. Deletions cut 4 bases from V and 4 bases from J, with 7 bases between. This CDR3 is CSVGLPTGELFF. The CDR3 region has the DNA TGCAGCGTTGGACTTCCCACCGGGGAGCTGTTTTTT.

The chain has TRBV5-1 and TRBJ2-1; D gene uncertain. CDR1 and CDR2 (germline): SGHRS, YFSETQ. The CDR3 loop spans 12 amino acids. Trimming took 4 bases from V and 8 from J, leaving 10 bases between them. Here the CDR3 DNA reads TGCGCCAGCAGCCTTCTCCTCGATGAGCAGTTCTTC. It yields the protein CASSLLLDEQFF.

The chain employs TRBV9 and TRBJ1-2; TRBD1 matches 7 bases. The germline V gene has CDR1 SGDLS and CDR2 YYNGEE. This CDR3 has 16 amino acids. With V trimmed by 3 bases and J by 0 bases, 8 bases remained unmatched. The CDR3 bases are TGTGCCAGCAGCGATCCCACAGGGGCCCCTAACTATGGCTACACCTTC. Its translation: CASSDPTGAPNYGYTF. The full variable domain, with the rest looked up from reference TRBV9 and TRBJ1-2, is DSGVTQTPKHLITATGQRVTLRCSPRSGDLSVYWYQQSLDQGLQFLIQYYNGEERAKGNILERFSAQQFPDLHSELNLSSLELGDSALYFCASSDPTGAPNYGYTFGSGTRLTVV.

V is TRBV7-6 and J is TRBJ2-2, with TRBD2 identical over 11 bases. The CDR3 is 16 residues long. Per germline, CDR1 SGHVS and CDR2 FNYEAQ. J lost 5 bases, V lost 7 bases, and 9 bases had no gene match. The CDR3 DNA follows: TGTGCCAGCACCCCCCGACTAGCGGGATATACCGGGGAGCTGTTTTTT. As protein: CASTPRLAGYTGELFF.

The V and J genes are TRBV5-1 and TRBJ2-3; 8 nucleotides line up with TRBD2. Trimming at V came to 4 bases and at J to 7 bases, leaving 14 bases not matched to a gene. The CDR3 runs 16 residues. Germline values: CDR1 SGHRS, CDR2 YFSETQ. Here the CDR3 reads CASSLRGDHSGNTQYF. The CDR3 nucleotides read TGCGCCAGCAGCCTTCGGGGGGACCATAGCGGGAATACGCAGTATTTT. Variable domain in full (rest from reference TRBV5-1 and TRBJ2-3): KAGVTQTPRYLIKTRGQQVTLSCSPISGHRSVSWYQQTPGQGLQFLFEYFSETQRNKGNFPGRFSGRQFSNSRSEMNVSTLELGDSALYLCASSLRGDHSGNTQYFGPGTRLTVL.

V is TRBV5-1 and J is TRBJ1-4, with 7 nucleotides matching TRBD1. Germline CDR1 is SGHRS and CDR2 is YFSETQ. There are 13 residues in the CDR3. V lost 3 bases and J lost 7; bases outside the gene matches: 3. The CDR3 region has the DNA TGCGCCAGCAGCTGGGGACAGCCTGAAAAACTGTTTTTT. Encoded protein: CASSWGQPEKLFF.

Only a few counts were recorded for this clone. The V call is TRBV15, the J call TRBJ2-6, with D possibly matching TRBD1 (6 bases). The V end was cut by 4 bases, the J end by 0 bases, with 13 bases between. Per germline, CDR1 LNHNV and CDR2 YYDKDF (reference sequence). This CDR3 has 17 residues. CDR3 DNA sequence: TGTGCCACCAGCACACGGACAGACGACTCTGGGGCCAACGTCCTGACTTTC. It is translated as CATSTRTDDSGANVLTF.

The rearrangement uses TRBV19 and TRBJ2-1; TRBD2 agrees at 9 bases. The V segment lost 7 bases and the J segment 7 bases; nucleotides outside the gene matches: 14. The germline V gene encodes CDR1 LNHDA and CDR2 SQIVND (reference sequence). The CDR3 covers 16 residues. This CDR3 is CASTASRDSGGNEQFF. CDR3 DNA sequence: TGTGCCAGTACCGCCAGTCGAGATAGCGGGGGAAATGAGCAGTTCTTC.

The rearrangement uses TRBV7-8 and TRBJ2-1; the match to TRBD1 covers 11 bases. CDR3 size: 17 residues. Germline trimming cut 1 base from V and 7 bases from J; bases unmatched to any gene: 9. Per the germline V gene, CDR1 is SGHVS and CDR2 is FQNEAQ. CDR3 sequence: CASSLGPGTGGGNEQFF. The CDR3 region has the DNA TGTGCCAGCAGCTTAGGCCCCGGGACAGGGGGAGGGAATGAGCAGTTCTTC.

The CDR3 DNA follows: TGTGCCAGCAGCCCCTCCTTGAGGGAGACCCAGTACTTC. Its protein product is CASSPSLRETQYF. This sequence joins TRBV7-2 and TRBJ2-5; D is uncertain. V dropped 5 bases and J dropped 5 bases, with 12 bases sitting between them. CDR3 size: 13 residues. Germline loops: CDR1 SGHTA, CDR2 FQGNSA.

This clone has a single count. The V and J genes are TRBV5-4 and TRBJ2-7; possible D gene TRBD1, 5 bases. CDR1 is SGHNT, CDR2 YYREEE, per germline (reference sequence). Trimming stripped 0 bases from V and 0 bases from J, with 10 bases between. This CDR3 has 15 residues. As DNA, the CDR3 is TGTGCCAGCAGCTTGGGACAGTTGAGCTCCTACGAGCAGTACTTC. Protein product: CASSLGQLSSYEQYF.

The chain carries TRBV6-1 and TRBJ2-3; D perhaps matches TRBD2 (6 bases). V lost 5 bases, J lost 8 bases, and 11 bases lay in between. The CDR3 has 12 residues. CDR1 MNHNS and CDR2 SASEGT come from the germline V gene. The CDR3 region has the DNA TGTGCCAGCAGTTTGGGGGGTACTACGCAGTATTTT. It specifies CASSLGGTTQYF.

The chain joins TRBV27 to TRBJ2-2, with 11 bases matching TRBD2. The trim removed 5 bases at V and 4 bases at J, leaving 6 bases unmatched. Germline CDR1 MNHEY, CDR2 SMNVEV (reference sequence). The CDR3 length is 16 residues. CDR3 nucleotides: TGTGCCAGCAGTGGTAGCGGGAGGGTTGTCACCGGGGAGCTGTTTTTT. It yields the protein CASSGSGRVVTGELFF.

This clone was seen a few times. The chain is built from TRBV9 and TRBJ1-2, with TRBD1 identical over 8 bases. The CDR3 length is 12 residues. Germline assignment: CDR1 SGDLS and CDR2 YYNGEE. V was pared by 4 bases and J by 7 bases, with 3 bases of the junction left unmatched. The CDR3 coding sequence is TGTGCCAGCAGCCCGACAGGGGCTGGCTACACCTTC. This codes for CASSPTGAGYTF.

CDR3 nucleotide sequence: TGTGCCATCAGTGAGCCGACTAGCGGGGGGGATACGCAGTATTTT. As protein: CAISEPTSGGDTQYF. The V call is TRBV10-3, the J call TRBJ2-3; the match to TRBD2 covers 13 bases. J was trimmed by 6 bases and V by 2 bases; bases with no gene match: 2. Germline V gene lookup returns CDR1 ENHRY and CDR2 SYGVKD. This CDR3 contains 15 residues.

The table lists this clone with a count of one. The V gene is TRBV5-4, the J gene TRBJ1-2; 8 bases map to TRBD1. Germline loops: CDR1 SGHNT, CDR2 YYREEE (reference sequence). V was pared by 4 bases and J by 2 bases, with 4 bases of the junction left unmatched. The CDR3 sequence is 14 residues long. The CDR3 coding sequence is TGTGCCAGCAGCGGGGGGACAGGAAACTATGGCTACACCTTC. Translated: CASSGGTGNYGYTF.

This clone was seen a handful of times. The chain links TRBV27 to TRBJ2-2; D gene unclear. From germline, CDR1 is MNHEY and CDR2 SMNVEV (reference sequence). The V gene lost 7 bases and the J gene lost 3 bases, with 9 bases spanning the gap. CDR3 length: 13 amino acids. CDR3 coding DNA: TGTGCCAGCACGGAGTGGGACACCGGGGAGCTGTTTTTT. Translation gives CASTEWDTGELFF.

This clone showed up just once. The gene calls are TRBV2 and TRBJ1-5; D might be TRBD1 (5 bases). Trimming shortened V by 7 bases and J by 2 bases, and 15 bases separated the two germline ends. CDR1 is SNHLY and CDR2 is FYNNEI in the germline V gene. The CDR3 runs 15 residues. CDR3 DNA sequence: TGTGCCAGCAAACGGGCAGGGTTGCGCAATCAGCCCCAGCATTTT. It encodes CASKRAGLRNQPQHF.

This chain connects TRBV28 to TRBJ1-5; TRBD1 matches at 7 bases. CDR1 and CDR2 (germline): MDHEN, SYDVKM. After removal of 3 bases from V and 4 bases from J, the junction contained 3 bases not matched to a gene. The CDR3 is made up of 14 amino acids. CDR3 sequence (DNA): TGTGCCAGCAGTTTGCCAGGGGGAAATCAGCCCCAGCATTTT. Translation gives CASSLPGGNQPQHF.